The 5 T cell receptor beta chains in this list originate from one sample, sequenced in a study of CD8+ T cells in alopecia areata. RNA, once extracted, was reverse transcribed into cDNA for use as the sequencing template. TCRdb keeps only in-frame clones here, not all; method: immunoSEQ multiplex PCR. The sample shows approximately 150,000 clones, roughly 48% of them seen only once. The sequenced material came from CD4+ T cells sorted from blood. Every receptor here comes from a human donor with alopecia areata.

This clone turned up a few times. J is TRBJ2-2 and V is TRBV6-6, with no clear D. Trimming pared 6 bases from V and 5 bases from J, leaving 7 bases between. CDR1 is MNHNY, CDR2 SVGAGI, per germline (reference sequence). CDR3 size: 12 residues. The CDR3 protein is CASRLPTGELFF. The CDR3 DNA sequence: TGTGCCAGCAGGCTTCCGACCGGGGAGCTGTTTTTT.

V usage is TRBV7-9 and J usage is TRBJ1-1; D gene uncertain. The germline V gene has CDR1 SEHNR and CDR2 FQNEAQ (reference sequence). The CDR3 has 14 amino acids. With 3 bases removed from V and 0 bases from J, the gap between germline ends came to 8 bases. The CDR3 protein is CASSFNTVNTEAFF. CDR3 in DNA: TGTGCCAGCAGCTTTAACACCGTGAACACTGAAGCTTTCTTT.

J is TRBJ1-1 and V is TRBV6-5, with D uncertain. Germline CDR1 reads MNHEY; CDR2 reads SVGAGI. This CDR3 region has 13 residues. The germline V and J ends were trimmed by 5 bases and 6 bases, with 13 bases remaining between them. The CDR3 DNA is TGTGCCAGCAGTACCCCCTTGATTCCTGAAGCTTTCTTT. It yields the protein CASSTPLIPEAFF.

The chain links TRBV10-3 to TRBJ2-7; 8 bases match TRBD2. V lost 6 bases, J lost 5 bases, and 9 bases stayed unmatched. This CDR3 is built from 14 residues. Germline loops: CDR1 ENHRY, CDR2 SYGVKD. CDR3 residues: CAISKLAETDEQYF. As DNA, the CDR3 is TGTGCCATCAGCAAACTAGCGGAGACTGACGAGCAGTACTTC.

The rearrangement links TRBV29-1 to TRBJ2-5; the D gene is possibly TRBD2 (6 bases). The CDR3 consists of 13 residues. V lost 4 bases and J lost 4, with 13 bases in between. Looked up from germline, CDR1 is SQVTM and CDR2 is ANQGSEA. The CDR3 DNA follows: TGCAGCGTTGCACGAGTGGGAGGAGAGACCCAGTACTTC. It yields the protein CSVARVGGETQYF.